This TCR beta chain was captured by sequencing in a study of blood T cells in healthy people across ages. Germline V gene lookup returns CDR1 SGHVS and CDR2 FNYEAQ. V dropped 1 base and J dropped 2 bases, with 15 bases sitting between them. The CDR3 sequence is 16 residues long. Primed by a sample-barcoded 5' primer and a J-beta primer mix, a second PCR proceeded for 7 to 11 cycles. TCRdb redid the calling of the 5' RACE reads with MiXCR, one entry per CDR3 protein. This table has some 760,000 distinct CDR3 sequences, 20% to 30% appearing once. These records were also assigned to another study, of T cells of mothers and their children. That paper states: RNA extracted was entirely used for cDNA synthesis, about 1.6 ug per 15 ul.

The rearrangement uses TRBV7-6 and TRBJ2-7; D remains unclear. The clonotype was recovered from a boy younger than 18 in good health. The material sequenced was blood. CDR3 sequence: CASSLVSGLLTYEQYF. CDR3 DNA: TGTGCCAGCAGCTTAGTCTCAGGCCTACTAACCTACGAGCAGTACTTC.